Shown below are 14 T cell receptor beta chains from a single sample sequenced in a study of blood T cell repertoires in COVID-19. The method was immunoSEQ multiplex PCR; TCRdb's version includes in-frame clones alone and lacks a portion of them. The repertoire holds around 99,000 clones, with 75% to 85% as singletons. Sequencing was carried out using peripheral blood. These receptors originate from a woman of 80 years or more with active or convalescent COVID-19.

The V and J genes are TRBV5-1 and TRBJ2-2; 9 bases map to TRBD1. The CDR3 is made up of 16 amino acids. J lost 1 base, V lost 2 bases, and 3 bases had no gene match. Germline values: CDR1 SGHRS, CDR2 YFSETQ. CDR3 in DNA: TGCGCCAGCAGCTTCCTGACAGGGGGGAACACCGGGGAGCTGTTTTTT. Its translation is CASSFLTGGNTGELFF.

The chain carries TRBV6-1 and TRBJ2-3; 8 positions agree with TRBD1. The CDR3 length is 15 residues. Germline V gene sequence: CDR1 MNHNS, CDR2 SASEGT. J lost 3 bases, V lost 2 bases, and 4 bases had no gene match. This CDR3 is CASSEQGALTDTQYF. The CDR3 nucleotides are TGTGCCAGCAGTGAACAGGGGGCTCTTACAGATACGCAGTATTTT.

The rearrangement uses TRBV5-8 and TRBJ2-5; D is perhaps TRBD2 (6 bases). V lost 0 bases and J 9 bases, leaving 15 bases between the germline ends. The germline CDR1 and CDR2 sequences are SGHTS and YDEGEE. The CDR3 contains 14 residues. The CDR3 DNA follows: TGTGCCAGCAGCTTGGTCACGTCTTCGGGGGCCCAGTACTTC. The encoded protein is CASSLVTSSGAQYF.

The chain employs TRBV28 and TRBJ1-2, with a tentative D call TRBD1 (5 bases). Trimming pared 2 bases from V and 7 bases from J, leaving 17 bases between. Germline V lookup: CDR1 MDHEN, CDR2 SYDVKM. The CDR3 is made up of 15 amino acids. Written as DNA, the CDR3 is TGTGCCAGCAGTTTACCCAGGGCCAGGGTAGGTGGCTACACCTTC. Residues: CASSLPRARVGGYTF.

The chain couples TRBV7-2 to TRBJ2-1; 11 nucleotides agree with TRBD2. This CDR3 spans 18 amino acids. Germline lookup yields CDR1 SGHTA and CDR2 FQGNSA. J lost 10 bases, V lost 6 bases, and 20 bases had no gene match. The CDR3 region has the DNA TGTGCCAGCAGTCGTCGACCCCTTGCTAGCGGGAGGCGGGACGAGCAGTTCTTC. Its translation: CASSRRPLASGRRDEQFF.

The rearrangement links TRBV30 to TRBJ1-1, with D uncertain. The CDR3 runs 13 residues. Germline CDR1 and CDR2: GTSNPN and SVGIG (reference sequence). V lost 4 bases, J lost 5 bases, and 14 bases lay in between. In DNA, the CDR3 is TGTGCCTGGACCTTCGGGAGCCCAACTGAAGCTTTCTTT. Translation gives CAWTFGSPTEAFF.

The rearrangement joins TRBV14 to TRBJ2-5; 9 bases fit TRBD2. The CDR3 consists of 15 residues. Germline V gene data show CDR1 as SGHDN and CDR2 as FVKESK. With V trimmed by 4 bases and J by 1 base, 4 bases remained unmatched. The DNA of the CDR3 is TGTGCCAGCAGCCGACTAGCGGTGACCCAAGAGACCCAGTACTTC. This codes for CASSRLAVTQETQYF. Combining the CDR3 with reference TRBV14 and TRBJ2-5 gives the whole variable domain EAGVTQFPSHSVIEKGQTVTLRCDPISGHDNLYWYRRVMGKEIKFLLHFVKESKQDESGMPNNRFLAERTGGTYSTLKVQPAELEDSGVYFCASSRLAVTQETQYFGPGTRLLVL.

This clone was seen a single time. The rearrangement joins TRBV2 to TRBJ1-2, with 7 bases lining up with TRBD1. Germline V lookup: CDR1 SNHLY, CDR2 FYNNEI. V lost 8 bases and J lost 5; bases outside the gene matches: 8. This CDR3 is built from 13 residues. This CDR3 reads CASGDRIQYGYTF. The CDR3 coding sequence is TGTGCCAGCGGGGACAGAATTCAGTATGGCTACACCTTC.

The chain carries TRBV4-1 and TRBJ1-4; tentatively, D is TRBD1 (6 bases). The CDR3 consists of 17 residues. V was clipped by 4 bases and J by 0 bases, with 15 bases between them. From germline, CDR1 is MGHRA and CDR2 YSYEKL. The CDR3 DNA reads as TGCGCCAGCAGCCCTCCGACAGGAACTGCAACTAATGAAAAACTGTTTTTT. Amino acids: CASSPPTGTATNEKLFF.

The chain carries TRBV4-1 and TRBJ1-1, with 7 nucleotides matching TRBD1. Losses at the gene ends were 1 base for V and 5 bases for J; bases not matched to a gene: 7. Germline V CDR1 and CDR2: MGHRA, YSYEKL. The CDR3 is 15 amino acids. The CDR3 loop is CASSQVGRGRTEAFF. The CDR3 nucleotides are TGCGCCAGCAGCCAAGTAGGCAGGGGGAGGACTGAAGCTTTCTTT.

This clone was observed once. The rearrangement uses TRBV5-1 and TRBJ2-3, with unresolved D. Germline values: CDR1 SGHRS, CDR2 YFSETQ. Trimming took 4 bases from V and 4 from J, leaving 13 bases between them. This CDR3 is 14 amino acids long. The CDR3: CASSPDRSADTQYF. The DNA of the CDR3 is TGCGCCAGCAGCCCCGATCGGAGCGCAGATACGCAGTATTTT. Looking up the rest from reference TRBV5-1 and TRBJ2-3 gives the full variable domain: KAGVTQTPRYLIKTRGQQVTLSCSPISGHRSVSWYQQTPGQGLQFLFEYFSETQRNKGNFPGRFSGRQFSNSRSEMNVSTLELGDSALYLCASSPDRSADTQYFGPGTRLTVL.

The V and J genes are TRBV2 and TRBJ2-7; 12 nucleotides line up with TRBD2. The CDR3 is 15 amino acids. Unmatched junction bases numbered 7, after V lost 4 bases and J lost 6 bases. CDR1 SNHLY and CDR2 FYNNEI come from the germline V gene. CDR3 nucleotide sequence: TGTGCCAGCAGTGCTCTAGCGGGAGGGTCCGGCGAGCAGTACTTC. It is translated as CASSALAGGSGEQYF.

This chain uses TRBV2 with TRBJ1-4; 9 bases agree with TRBD1. The CDR3 totals 15 residues. CDR1 and CDR2 (germline): SNHLY, FYNNEI. V gave up 3 bases and J gave up 4 bases; unmatched junction bases: 3. CDR3 residues: CASSETGGDNEKLFF. DNA of the CDR3: TGTGCCAGCAGTGAGACAGGGGGGGATAATGAAAAACTGTTTTTT.

The CDR3, as DNA: TGTGCCAGCAGCTTTCTGACAGGGCCTTACGGCTACACCTTC. Translation gives CASSFLTGPYGYTF. The chain carries TRBV7-8 and TRBJ1-2, with 7 nucleotides matching TRBD1. This CDR3 has 14 residues. Germline-derived CDR1 and CDR2 are SGHVS and FQNEAQ. The ends lost 3 bases at V and 8 bases at J; junction bases unmatched: 9.